This T cell receptor beta chain was sequenced for a study of shared clonotypes between healthy human individuals. Both subsets, CD45RA+ naive and CD45RA-negative memory, were split from the CD4+ cells. A remark on this clone: Its target is not known.

Generated by immunoSEQ multiplex PCR, the TCRdb table keeps only in-frame clones and is missing some. The sample yields about 1 million clones, about 75% seen once. General observations from the study: Rarefaction curves obtained for sorted subsets showed sequencing incomplete despite large depth. The diversity represented, both genetic and in exposure history, was limited by few donors.

There are 15 residues in the CDR3. Trimming stripped 5 bases from V and 3 bases from J, with 18 bases between. Germline-derived CDR1 and CDR2 are SGHKS and YYEKEE (reference sequence). The sequenced sample was memory CD4+ T cells sorted from blood. Subset in this sample: CD45RA-negative fraction. This receptor was obtained from a man between 18 and 29 years old in good health. The chain uses TRBV5-5 and TRBJ2-7; D tentatively fits TRBD1 or TRBD2 (5 bases each). The CDR3 nucleotides are TGTGCCAGCAGTTCCCCCCCGGGGACCCTCTACGAGCAGTACTTC. Protein product: CASSSPPGTLYEQYF.